Presented here are 29 T cell receptor beta chains from one specimen sequenced in a study of Graves' ophthalmopathy and Graves' hyperthyroidism. RNA transcripts yielded amplified TCR beta CDR3 regions. First-round RT-PCR employed HTBI primers, with a second-round multiplex PCR after it. One entry per CDR3 protein results from TCRdb running MiXCR on the multiplex PCR reads. The sample holds about 700,000 distinct CDR3 sequences, 40% seen once. The sample was peripheral blood. Every receptor here comes from an adult man with Graves' ophthalmopathy.

Concerning this clonotype: This sequence may be a read error, since a much larger clone differs from it by one base. The chain uses TRBV7-2 and TRBJ2-7; D not resolved. CDR3 size: 14 residues. The germline V and J ends were trimmed by 5 bases and 5 bases, with 16 bases remaining between them. The germline gives CDR1 SGHTA, CDR2 FQGNSA. CDR3 amino acids: CASSEDGRTDEQYF. In nucleotides, the CDR3 is TGTGCCAGCAGCGAGGACGGAAGAACGGACGAGCAGTACTTC.

The V call is TRBV6-5, the J call TRBJ2-5; 9 bases fit TRBD1. V dropped 6 bases and J dropped 5; count of bases not matched to a gene: 10. Germline values: CDR1 MNHEY, CDR2 SVGAGI. The CDR3 runs to 15 residues. The CDR3 loop reads CASSRAGQGMETQYF. The DNA of the CDR3 is TGTGCCAGCAGCCGAGCTGGACAGGGGATGGAGACCCAGTACTTC.

This clonotype has just one count. This sequence joins TRBV6-6 and TRBJ2-7; D is possibly TRBD2 (5 bases). CDR3 length: 13 amino acids. With 7 bases removed from V and 5 bases from J, the gap between germline ends came to 15 bases. The germline V gene has CDR1 MNHNY and CDR2 SVGAGI (reference sequence). CDR3 residues: CASIGYWGDEQYF. The CDR3 DNA follows: TGTGCCAGCATAGGGTATTGGGGAGACGAGCAGTACTTC.

The sample holds a few counts of this clonotype. V and J are TRBV5-5 and TRBJ1-1; 7 bases fit TRBD1. Trimming at V came to 5 bases and at J to 13 bases, leaving 14 bases not matched to a gene. This CDR3 is 13 amino acids long. Germline V lookup: CDR1 SGHKS, CDR2 YYEKEE (reference sequence). CDR3 sequence: CASRWANDREDFF. CDR3 in DNA: TGTGCCAGCAGGTGGGCTAACGACAGGGAGGATTTCTTT.

The CDR3 sequence: CASTPTGRLSGANVLTF. CDR3 nucleotide sequence: TGTGCCAGCACCCCGACAGGGCGGCTCTCTGGGGCCAACGTCCTGACTTTC. V gene TRBV6-4 combines with J gene TRBJ2-6; 7 bases line up with TRBD1. The V gene's germline CDR1 is MRHNA and CDR2 SNTAGT. After removal of 7 bases from V and 0 bases from J, the junction contained 9 bases not matched to a gene. The CDR3 is made up of 17 amino acids.

This sequence joins TRBV10-3 and TRBJ1-1; 9 nucleotides line up with TRBD1. This CDR3 has 11 amino acids. The germline V gene has CDR1 ENHRY and CDR2 SYGVKD. J was trimmed by 11 bases and V by 6 bases; bases with no gene match: 4. CDR3 sequence: CAIRQGARAFF. Written as DNA, the CDR3 is TGTGCCATCAGACAGGGGGCGAGGGCTTTCTTT.

This clonotype showed up just once. J is TRBJ1-4 and V is TRBV19; D uncertain. This CDR3 spans 13 amino acids. V was pared by 4 bases and J by 5 bases, with 8 bases between. The germline V gene encodes CDR1 LNHDA and CDR2 SQIVND (reference sequence). In DNA form, the CDR3 reads TGTGCCAGTAGTAAACTAGCGAATGAAAAACTGTTTTTT. This encodes CASSKLANEKLFF.

This clonotype showed up many times. The rearrangement links TRBV7-6 to TRBJ2-5; the match to TRBD2 covers 10 bases. This CDR3 region has 14 residues. The ends lost 5 bases at V and 4 bases at J; junction bases unmatched: 4. Germline V gene data show CDR1 as SGHVS and CDR2 as FNYEAQ. This CDR3 is CASSPAGGRETQYF. In nucleotides, the CDR3 is TGTGCCAGCAGCCCAGCGGGGGGGCGAGAGACCCAGTACTTC.

The gene calls are TRBV10-1 and TRBJ1-3, with D unclear. CDR1 is WNHNN, CDR2 SYGVQD, per germline (reference sequence). CDR3 size: 17 residues. The V gene lost 4 bases and the J gene lost 4 bases, with 20 bases spanning the gap. CDR3 region: CASSGGSRRAYGNTIYF. DNA of the CDR3: TGCGCCAGCAGTGGCGGGTCCCGCCGAGCCTACGGAAACACCATATATTTT.

This clonotype was recorded many times. This sequence joins TRBV9 and TRBJ1-1; D perhaps matches TRBD1 (6 bases). Per germline, CDR1 SGDLS and CDR2 YYNGEE. The V end was cut by 2 bases, the J end by 4 bases, with 12 bases between. This CDR3 contains 14 residues. CDR3 sequence reads: CASSVTGSSTEAFF. In DNA form, the CDR3 reads TGTGCCAGCAGCGTGACAGGTAGCAGCACTGAAGCTTTCTTT. Filled out from reference TRBV9 and TRBJ1-1, the complete variable domain reads DSGVTQTPKHLITATGQRVTLRCSPRSGDLSVYWYQQSLDQGLQFLIQYYNGEERAKGNILERFSAQQFPDLHSELNLSSLELGDSALYFCASSVTGSSTEAFFGQGTRLTVV.

Details on this clonotype: One end of the junction does not line up with germline, which may come from a read error. The chain links TRBV2 to TRBJ2-7; no clear D. CDR3 length equals 11 residues. The V gene's germline CDR1 is SNHLY and CDR2 FYNNEI. DNA for the CDR3: TGTGCCACCAGTGACGGTTCCGAGCAGTACTTC. Its translation is CATSDGSEQYF.

Details on this clonotype: The germline gene is not matched at one end of the junction; a read error may be the cause. This sequence joins TRBV11-2 and TRBJ2-2; D is possibly TRBD1 or TRBD2 (6 bases each). The CDR3 is 16 amino acids. CDR1 SGHAT and CDR2 FQNNGV come from the germline V gene. The CDR3 DNA follows: TGTGCCAGCAGCGTAGATGGGGGGCTTATTACCGGGGAGCTGTTTTTT. Protein: CASSVDGGLITGELFF.

This chain connects TRBV29-1 to TRBJ2-7, with 9 nucleotides matching TRBD1. The CDR3 consists of 14 residues. From germline, CDR1 is SQVTM and CDR2 ANQGSEA. With V trimmed by 4 bases and J by 4 bases, 8 bases remained unmatched. CDR3 residues: CSVGGQGFQYEQYF. The CDR3 DNA is TGCAGCGTTGGCGGACAGGGGTTTCAGTACGAGCAGTACTTC.

The chain employs TRBV6-6 and TRBJ2-3, with TRBD2 as a possible D gene (6 bases). Trimming left V 6 bases short and J 5 bases short, with 18 bases between. The CDR3 has 15 residues. Germline V gives CDR1 MNHNY, CDR2 SVGAGI (reference sequence). The CDR3 sequence: CASRISAGFGDTQYF. The CDR3 DNA sequence: TGTGCCAGCAGGATATCGGCGGGGTTTGGAGATACGCAGTATTTT.

The chain uses TRBV29-1 and TRBJ2-5; 8 nucleotides agree with TRBD1. Germline CDR1 and CDR2: SQVTM and ANQGSEA. The CDR3 runs 13 residues. V shed 8 bases, J shed 5 bases, and the junction held 10 bases outside the gene matches. CDR3 sequence (DNA): TGCAGCCACCGACAGGGGCAGTGGGAGACCCAGTACTTC. Encoded protein: CSHRQGQWETQYF.

This chain links TRBV20-1 with TRBJ1-5; D is unclear. CDR1 DFQATT and CDR2 SNEGSKA come from the germline V gene (reference sequence). The germline V and J ends were trimmed by 2 bases and 2 bases, with 10 bases remaining between them. This CDR3 has 14 amino acids. CDR3 nucleotide sequence: TGCAGTGCTAGATTGGTCATGGGCAATCAGCCCCAGCATTTT. Protein product: CSARLVMGNQPQHF.

This clonotype was found many times. This rearrangement joins TRBV20-1 to TRBJ2-7; 9 bases are shared with TRBD2. The CDR3 contains 14 residues. Germline V gives CDR1 DFQATT, CDR2 SNEGSKA (reference sequence). V trimming: 4 bases; J trimming: 2 bases; junction bases outside the gene matches: 6. The CDR3 bases are TGCAGTGCTATCTCTCCTAGCGGGACCTACGAGCAGTACTTC. Its protein is CSAISPSGTYEQYF.

This clonotype was detected ten times or more. The chain joins TRBV15 to TRBJ2-2; 11 bases agree with TRBD2. Unmatched junction bases numbered 14, after V lost 9 bases and J lost 8 bases. This CDR3 contains 16 residues. CDR1 LNHNV and CDR2 YYDKDF come from the germline V gene (reference sequence). CDR3 coding DNA: TGTGCCACACTACTAGCGGGGGCTGTAAGAGGAGGGGAGCTGTTTTTT. Translating it yields CATLLAGAVRGGELFF. Full variable domain (outside the CDR3, taken from reference TRBV15 and TRBJ2-2): DAMVIQNPRYQVTQFGKPVTLSCSQTLNHNVMYWYQQKSSQAPKLLFHYYDKDFNNEADTPDNFQSRRPNTSFCFLDIRSPGLGDTAMYLCATLLAGAVRGGELFFGEGSRLTVL.

This clonotype was seen more than once but under ten times. The V gene is TRBV14, the J gene TRBJ2-5; 9 bases map to TRBD2. This CDR3 is built from 18 residues. Losses at the gene ends were 0 bases for V and 5 bases for J; bases not matched to a gene: 13. The germline CDR1 and CDR2 sequences are SGHDN and FVKESK. Here the CDR3 DNA reads TGTGCCAGCAGCCAAGATCATATTAGCGGGAGCAGGAGTGAGACCCAGTACTTC. Translation: CASSQDHISGSRSETQYF.

This clonotype occurred a few times. This chain joins TRBV20-1 and TRBJ1-2; possibly TRBD1 for D (6 bases). This CDR3 is built from 12 residues. Germline V gene lookup returns CDR1 DFQATT and CDR2 SNEGSKA (reference sequence). The ends were cut back, 3 bases at V and 4 bases at J, with 9 bases in the middle. The CDR3 sequence: CSARQGPYGYTF. CDR3 in DNA: TGCAGTGCTAGGCAGGGGCCCTATGGCTACACCTTC.

The CDR3 sequence is CASRFMGLQETQYF. The CDR3 bases are TGTGCCAGCCGTTTCATGGGGTTACAAGAGACCCAGTACTTC. The chain is built from TRBV7-9 and TRBJ2-5, with D unclear. The CDR3 covers 14 residues. Germline CDR1 and CDR2: SEHNR and FQNEAQ (reference sequence). Trimming shortened V by 8 bases and J by 2 bases, and 15 bases separated the two germline ends.

This clonotype was counted many times. The chain employs TRBV19 and TRBJ1-5; 8 bases map to TRBD1. With V trimmed by 7 bases and J by 1 base, 15 bases remained unmatched. The CDR3 has 18 residues. The germline V gene encodes CDR1 LNHDA and CDR2 SQIVND (reference sequence). The CDR3 bases are TGTGCCAGTACCCCTCGTTTGGACAGGGTGAACAGCAATCAGCCCCAGCATTTT. It yields the protein CASTPRLDRVNSNQPQHF.

This clonotype was counted only a few times. The chain uses TRBV9 and TRBJ2-5; 10 positions match TRBD1. The CDR3 has 16 amino acids. The germline V gene encodes CDR1 SGDLS and CDR2 YYNGEE. V lost 0 bases and J lost 5; bases outside the gene matches: 7. CDR3 DNA: TGTGCCAGCAGCGTAGCAGGGGACAGGGGATTTGAGACCCAGTACTTC. Its translation is CASSVAGDRGFETQYF.

This clonotype was seen ten or more times. The rearrangement links TRBV7-2 to TRBJ2-7, with D possibly being TRBD1 (5 bases). Trimming removed 4 bases from V and 2 bases from J, with 9 bases in between. Germline CDR1 SGHTA, CDR2 FQGNSA. This CDR3 is built from 13 residues. CDR3 nucleotides: TGTGCCAGCAGCTCAATAGGGGCCTACGAGCAGTACTTC. It encodes CASSSIGAYEQYF.

This clonotype was seen only a few times. V is TRBV11-1 and J is TRBJ2-7; maybe TRBD1 (5 bases). CDR1 is SGHAT, CDR2 FQDESV, per germline (reference sequence). There are 15 residues in the CDR3. Trimming took 0 bases from V and 4 from J, leaving 13 bases between them. The CDR3 nucleotides read TGTGCCAGCAGCTTAGCGCAGGGTTTCGTGTACGAGCAGTACTTC. This gives the protein CASSLAQGFVYEQYF.

This clonotype was counted only a few times. Its ends do not fully match the called genes, so a read error is possible. The chain is built from TRBV7-9 and TRBJ1-2; D unclear. CDR3 size: 13 residues. The germline gives CDR1 SEHNR, CDR2 FQNEAQ (reference sequence). DNA of the CDR3: TGCGCCAGCAGCCAAGATAGGTACGGTGGCTACACCTTC. It codes for CASSQDRYGGYTF.

The chain is built from TRBV25-1 and TRBJ2-7, with 8 bases identical to TRBD1. The CDR3 is 15 residues long. Germline V gene sequence: CDR1 MGHDK, CDR2 SYGVNS. Trimming cost V 6 bases and J 2 bases; bases outside gene matches: 9. CDR3 DNA sequence: TGTGCCAGCAGCCGGACAGGGTCACCCCCCTACGAGCAGTACTTC. Translating it yields CASSRTGSPPYEQYF.

The chain employs TRBV29-1 and TRBJ1-3, with D possibly TRBD1 on 6 matching bases. The CDR3 sequence is 14 residues long. CDR1 and CDR2 (germline): SQVTM, ANQGSEA. Trimming shortened V by 7 bases and J by 8 bases, and 21 bases separated the two germline ends. The CDR3 sequence: CSGSEQGADYTIYF. The CDR3 bases are TGCAGCGGAAGTGAACAGGGCGCAGACTACACCATATATTTT. Full variable domain (remainder filled in from reference TRBV29-1 and TRBJ1-3): SAVISQKPSRDICQRGTSLTIQCQVDSQVTMMFWYRQQPGQSLTLIATANQGSEATYESGFVIDKFPISRPNLTFSTLTVSNMSPEDSSIYLCSGSEQGADYTIYFGEGSWLTVV.

This clonotype was seen more than once but under ten times. V usage is TRBV19 and J usage is TRBJ2-7, with 10 bases that match TRBD2. CDR3 length equals 13 residues. The germline CDR1 and CDR2 sequences are LNHDA and SQIVND (reference sequence). V shed 4 bases, J shed 4 bases, and the junction held 1 base outside the gene matches. The CDR3 coding sequence is TGTGCCAGTAGTACACTAGCGGGATACGAGCAGTACTTC. It specifies CASSTLAGYEQYF.